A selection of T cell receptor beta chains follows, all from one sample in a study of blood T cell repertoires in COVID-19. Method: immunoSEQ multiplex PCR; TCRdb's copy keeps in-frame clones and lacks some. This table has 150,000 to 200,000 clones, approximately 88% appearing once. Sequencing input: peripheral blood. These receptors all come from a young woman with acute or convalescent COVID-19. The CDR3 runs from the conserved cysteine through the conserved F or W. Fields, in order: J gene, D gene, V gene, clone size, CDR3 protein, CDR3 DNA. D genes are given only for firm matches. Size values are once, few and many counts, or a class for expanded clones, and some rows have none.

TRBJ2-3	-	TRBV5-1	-	CASSRDRSSTDTQYF	TGCGCCAGCAGCAGAGACAGGAGTAGCACAGATACGCAGTATTTT
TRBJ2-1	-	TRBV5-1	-	CASADLAENYNEQFF	TGCGCCAGCGCGGACTTAGCGGAGAACTACAATGAGCAGTTCTTC
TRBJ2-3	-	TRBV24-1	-	CATSVGGTDTQYF	TGTGCCACCAGTGTTGGAGGCACAGATACGCAGTATTTT
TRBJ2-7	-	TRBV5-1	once	CASSLDNSYEQYF	TGCGCCAGCAGCCTGGACAACTCCTACGAGCAGTACTTC
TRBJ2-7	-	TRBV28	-	CASRQRETYEQYF	TGTGCCAGCCGGCAACGGGAGACTTACGAGCAGTACTTC
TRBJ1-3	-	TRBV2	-	CASGDRLGNTIYF	TGTGCCAGCGGTGACAGGCTTGGAAACACCATATATTTT
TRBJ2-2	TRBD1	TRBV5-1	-	CASSPGQGTGELFF	TGCGCCAGCAGCCCAGGACAGGGCACCGGGGAGCTGTTTTTT
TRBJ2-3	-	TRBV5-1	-	CASSLRRGDYTDTQYF	TGCGCCAGCAGTTTAAGACGGGGAGATTACACAGATACGCAGTATTTT
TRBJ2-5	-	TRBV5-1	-	CASSLQYGETQYF	TGCGCCAGCAGCTTACAGTATGGGGAGACCCAGTACTTC
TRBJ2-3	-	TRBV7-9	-	CASSLPAGAVTDTQYF	TGTGCCAGCAGCTTACCGGCAGGGGCGGTGACAGATACGCAGTATTTT
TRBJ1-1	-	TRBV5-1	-	CASSLELGGTAEAFF	TGCGCCAGCAGCCTGGAACTCGGTGGGACTGCTGAAGCTTTCTTT
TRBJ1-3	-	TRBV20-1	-	CSASFSGAGNTIYF	TGCAGTGCTAGTTTTTCGGGGGCTGGAAACACCATATATTTT
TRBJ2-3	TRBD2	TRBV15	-	CATSRAAATLAGGLGDTQYF	TGTGCCACCAGCAGAGCGGCGGCTACTCTAGCGGGAGGGCTGGGAGATACGCAGTATTTT
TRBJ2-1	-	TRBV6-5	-	CASSYSMGYEQFF	TGTGCCAGCAGTTACTCGATGGGCTATGAGCAGTTCTTC
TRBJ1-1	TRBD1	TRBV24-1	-	CATSEPGGTEAFF	TGTGCCACCAGTGAGCCAGGGGGCACTGAAGCTTTCTTT
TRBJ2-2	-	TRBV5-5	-	CASSLERVSGELFF	TGTGCCAGCAGCTTGGAGAGGGTCTCCGGGGAGCTGTTTTTT
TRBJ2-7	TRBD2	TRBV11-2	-	CASSRLAGGRGDYEQYF	TGTGCCAGCAGCCGACTAGCGGGAGGTCGGGGGGATTACGAGCAGTACTTC
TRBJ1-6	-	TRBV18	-	CASSPPGPSPLHF	TGTGCCAGCTCACCACCGGGCCCCTCACCCCTCCACTTT
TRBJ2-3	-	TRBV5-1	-	CASSLEMGGMGSDTQYF	TGCGCCAGCAGCTTGGAGATGGGAGGAATGGGGTCAGATACGCAGTATTTT
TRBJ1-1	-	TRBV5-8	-	CASSPLLNTEAFF	TGTGCCAGCAGCCCCCTCCTTAACACTGAAGCTTTCTTT
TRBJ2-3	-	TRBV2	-	CASSVRGTQYF	TGTGCCAGCAGTGTGAGAGGTACGCAGTATTTT
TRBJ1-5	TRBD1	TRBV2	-	CASGQTGRRQPQHF	TGTGCCAGCGGGCAGACAGGGCGGCGTCAGCCCCAGCATTTT
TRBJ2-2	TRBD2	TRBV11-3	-	CASSRGTSVTGELFF	TGTGCCAGCAGCCGTGGGACTAGCGTAACCGGGGAGCTGTTTTTT
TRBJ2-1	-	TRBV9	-	CASSVASFYNEQFF	TGTGCCAGCAGCGTAGCCTCCTTTTACAATGAGCAGTTCTTC
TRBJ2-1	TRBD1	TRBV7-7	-	CASSLGTGENEQFF	TGTGCTAGCAGCTTAGGGACAGGGGAAAATGAGCAGTTCTTC
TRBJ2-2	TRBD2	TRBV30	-	CAWSVGGAGELFF	TGTGCCTGGAGTGTCGGGGGGGCCGGGGAGCTGTTTTTT
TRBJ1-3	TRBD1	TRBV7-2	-	CASSSRGLGNTIYF	TGTGCCAGCAGCTCCAGGGGGCTTGGAAACACCATATATTTT
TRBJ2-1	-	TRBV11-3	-	CASSSGYNEQFF	TGTGCCAGCAGCTCCGGGTACAATGAGCAGTTCTTC
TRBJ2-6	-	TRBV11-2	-	CASSFGFTGANVLTF	TGTGCCAGCAGCTTCGGGTTCACCGGGGCCAACGTCCTGACTTTC
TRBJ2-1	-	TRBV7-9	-	CASRLADEQFF	TGTGCCAGCAGGCTAGCTGATGAGCAGTTCTTC
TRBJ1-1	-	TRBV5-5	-	CASPWAHMNTEAFF	TGTGCCAGCCCCTGGGCCCACATGAACACTGAAGCTTTCTTT
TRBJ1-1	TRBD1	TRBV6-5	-	CASSYSSRQGVAFF	TGTGCCAGCAGTTACTCATCACGGCAGGGGGTAGCTTTCTTT
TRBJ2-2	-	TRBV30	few	CALGTKNTGELFF	TGTGCCCTCGGGACAAAGAACACCGGGGAGCTGTTTTTT
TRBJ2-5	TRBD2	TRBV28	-	CASSPWGGETQYF	TGTGCCAGCAGCCCCTGGGGGGGAGAGACCCAGTACTTC
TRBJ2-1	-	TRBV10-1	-	CASGAGQERNEQFF	TGCGCCAGCGGAGCGGGACAGGAAAGGAATGAGCAGTTCTTC
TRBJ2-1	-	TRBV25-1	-	CASSDPRSYNEQFF	TGTGCCAGCAGTGACCCCCGGAGCTACAATGAGCAGTTCTTC
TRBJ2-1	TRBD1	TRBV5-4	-	CASRPFPGTAISYNEQFF	TGTGCCAGCAGACCCTTTCCCGGGACAGCGATCTCCTACAATGAGCAGTTCTTC
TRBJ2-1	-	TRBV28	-	CASSFLGGGYRLYEQFF	TGTGCCAGCAGTTTTTTGGGCGGGGGCTACAGATTATATGAGCAGTTCTTC
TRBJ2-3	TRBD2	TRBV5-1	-	CASSLAGAGEGTDTQYF	TGCGCCAGCAGCTTGGCCGGAGCGGGAGAGGGCACAGATACGCAGTATTTT
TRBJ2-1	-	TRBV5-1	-	CASSTSGTSYNEQFF	TGCGCCAGCAGCACCTCCGGGACATCCTACAATGAGCAGTTCTTC
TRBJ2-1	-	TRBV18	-	CASSPSVSYNEQFF	TGTGCCAGCTCACCTTCTGTGTCCTACAATGAGCAGTTCTTC
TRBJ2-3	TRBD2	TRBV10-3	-	CAIRGLATDTQYF	TGTGCCATCCGGGGACTAGCCACAGATACGCAGTATTTT
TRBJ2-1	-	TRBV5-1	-	CASREAFHNEQFF	TGCGCCAGCAGAGAAGCGTTCCACAATGAGCAGTTCTTC